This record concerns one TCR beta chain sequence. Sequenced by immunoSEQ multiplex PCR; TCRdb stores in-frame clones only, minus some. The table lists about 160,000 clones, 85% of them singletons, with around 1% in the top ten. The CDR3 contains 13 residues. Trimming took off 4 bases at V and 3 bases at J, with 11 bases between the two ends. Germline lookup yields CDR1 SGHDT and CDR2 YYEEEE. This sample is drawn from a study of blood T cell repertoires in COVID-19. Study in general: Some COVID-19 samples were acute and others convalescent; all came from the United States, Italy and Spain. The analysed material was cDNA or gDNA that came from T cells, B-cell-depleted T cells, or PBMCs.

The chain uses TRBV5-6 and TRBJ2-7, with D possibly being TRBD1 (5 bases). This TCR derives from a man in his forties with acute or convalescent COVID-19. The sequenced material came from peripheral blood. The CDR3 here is CASSDDRNYEQYF. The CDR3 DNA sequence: TGTGCCAGCAGCGATGACAGAAACTACGAGCAGTACTTC.